The 16 T cell receptor beta chains below come from one sample, sequenced in a study of T cell responses to AZD1222 COVID-19 vaccine. The table came from immunoSEQ multiplex PCR; TCRdb's copy has only in-frame clones and leaves some out. The data hold roughly 170,000 clones, with approximately 94% observed a single time. The sequencing used peripheral blood, collected 28 days after the second AZD1222 dose. All receptors derive from an adult who received the AZD1222 COVID-19 vaccine.

This clone has only one observation. The rearrangement joins TRBV29-1 to TRBJ1-4; D is unclear. V was clipped by 6 bases and J by 6 bases, with 17 bases between them. Germline V gives CDR1 SQVTM, CDR2 ANQGSEA. The CDR3 runs 14 residues. The CDR3 is CSVLPGPRDEKLFF. The CDR3 bases are TGCAGCGTGTTACCGGGCCCGAGGGATGAAAAACTGTTTTTT.

This chain connects TRBV5-8 to TRBJ1-3; 7 bases are shared with TRBD1. This CDR3 contains 15 residues. The V gene end was trimmed by 2 bases and the J gene end by 6 bases; junction bases not matched to a gene: 8. In germline, CDR1 is SGHTS, CDR2 YDEGEE. For the CDR3, the DNA is TGTGCCAGCAGCTTCCAAGCCGGGACAGTAAACACCATATATTTT. Amino acid sequence: CASSFQAGTVNTIYF.

The J gene is TRBJ2-3, the V gene TRBV9; tentatively, D is TRBD1 or TRBD2 (5 bases each). CDR1 and CDR2 from the germline V gene are SGDLS and YYNGEE. CDR3 size: 15 residues. V was cut by 3 bases and J by 0 bases, with 11 bases left in between. CDR3 DNA sequence: TGTGCCAGCAGCGCCGGGACGCTGAGCACAGATACGCAGTATTTT. As protein: CASSAGTLSTDTQYF.

This sequence joins TRBV29-1 and TRBJ2-6; no clear D gene. The CDR3 is made up of 13 amino acids. The V and J ends lost 4 bases and 0 bases respectively, with 4 bases between them. Germline CDR1 is SQVTM and CDR2 is ANQGSEA. DNA of the CDR3: TGCAGCGTTGTCGACTCTGGGGCCAACGTCCTGACTTTC. Amino acids: CSVVDSGANVLTF.

A single count supports this clone. This chain uses TRBV12-3 or TRBV12-4 with TRBJ1-1; D ambiguous. Trimming removed 1 base at V and 7 bases at J, with 10 bases between. The CDR3 is made up of 13 amino acids. CDR3 residues: CASSLEPSNEAFF. CDR3 DNA: TGTGCCAGCAGTTTAGAGCCTAGTAATGAAGCTTTCTTT.

The rearrangement uses TRBV6-5 and TRBJ1-2; D is unresolved. The V gene's germline CDR1 is MNHEY and CDR2 SVGAGI. The V end lost 6 bases, the J end lost 6 bases, and 14 bases lay between the germline ends. This CDR3 has 13 amino acids. The CDR3, as DNA: TGTGCCAGCAGCCCCGGCGGTGGCCATGGCTACACCTTC. Translated: CASSPGGGHGYTF.

The J gene is TRBJ2-7, the V gene TRBV6-5; 8 bases are a match to TRBD1. The J segment lost 2 bases and the V segment lost 0 bases, leaving 3 bases of the junction unmatched. Germline-derived CDR1 and CDR2 are MNHEY and SVGAGI. This CDR3 has 15 amino acids. CDR3 sequence reads: CASSYSAGQAYEQYF. The CDR3 coding sequence is TGTGCCAGCAGTTACTCGGCGGGACAGGCCTACGAGCAGTACTTC.

This chain connects TRBV19 to TRBJ1-1, with 7 bases lining up with TRBD1. The CDR3 loop spans 14 amino acids. With 5 bases clipped from V and 3 bases from J, the junction kept 6 bases outside the gene matches. CDR1 and CDR2 (germline): LNHDA, SQIVND (reference sequence). CDR3 residues: CASSVQGPYTEAFF. CDR3 DNA sequence: TGTGCCAGTAGTGTACAGGGGCCCTACACTGAAGCTTTCTTT.

The chain combines TRBV3-1 (or the pseudogene TRBV3-2) with TRBJ1-1; tentative D call: TRBD1 (5 bases). The CDR3 loop spans 18 amino acids. V lost 0 bases and J 1 base, leaving 18 bases between the germline ends. The germline V gene has CDR1 LGHDT and CDR2 YNNKEL (reference sequence). The CDR3 reads CASSQDFPGNSPNTEAFF. The CDR3 nucleotides are TGTGCCAGCAGCCAAGACTTTCCAGGGAACTCACCGAACACTGAAGCTTTCTTT.

The V and J genes are TRBV28 and TRBJ2-1; 11 bases map to TRBD1. CDR3 length: 17 residues. Trimming removed 5 bases from V and 5 bases from J; junction bases left unmatched: 11. Germline loops: CDR1 MDHEN, CDR2 SYDVKM. The CDR3, as DNA: TGTGCCAGCAGTCAGAATCTCCGGGACAGGGGGAACAATGAGCAGTTCTTC. Amino acid sequence: CASSQNLRDRGNNEQFF.

CDR3 amino acids: CSARAPREQYF. As DNA, the CDR3 is TGCAGTGCTAGAGCCCCGAGAGAGCAGTACTTC. The chain is built from TRBV20-1 and TRBJ2-7; D gene ambiguous. This CDR3 contains 11 residues. V was clipped by 1 base and J by 7 bases, with 8 bases between them. Germline V gene lookup returns CDR1 DFQATT and CDR2 SNEGSKA (reference sequence).

This clone has just one count. The chain carries TRBV3-1 (or the pseudogene TRBV3-2) and TRBJ2-7; 8 bases map to TRBD2. Germline V CDR1 and CDR2: LGHDT, YNNKEL (reference sequence). Trimming at V came to 8 bases and at J to 2 bases, leaving 8 bases not matched to a gene. The CDR3 totals 14 residues. The DNA of the CDR3 is TGTGCCAGCGGGCTGGGACTAGTCCCCTACGAGCAGTACTTC. It is translated as CASGLGLVPYEQYF.

This clone has just one count. The chain has TRBV6-2 or TRBV6-3 and TRBJ2-1; 7 nucleotides align to TRBD1. The CDR3 loop spans 15 amino acids. Trimming removed 0 bases from V and 7 bases from J; junction bases left unmatched: 6. Germline assignment: CDR1 MNHEY and CDR2 SVGEGT. The DNA for the CDR3 is TGTGCCAGCAGTTACTCGGCAGGGGGTCGGAATGAGCAGTTCTTC. Protein sequence: CASSYSAGGRNEQFF.

This clone was observed a single time. The CDR3: CASSEGGGYYGYTF. DNA of the CDR3: TGTGCCAGCAGTGAAGGCGGAGGCTACTATGGCTACACCTTC. The V call is TRBV6-1, the J call TRBJ1-2, with D unresolved. The V end was cut by 1 base, the J end by 3 bases, with 9 bases between. Per the germline V gene, CDR1 is MNHNS and CDR2 is SASEGT. The CDR3 has 14 residues.

This chain connects TRBV28 to TRBJ2-3, with a possible D match to TRBD2 (6 bases). Germline loops: CDR1 MDHEN, CDR2 SYDVKM. CDR3 length equals 15 residues. V gave up 8 bases and J gave up 4 bases, with 19 bases separating them. CDR3 in DNA: TGTGCCAGCTACGAGGGAGAAGCGGGCGCAGATACGCAGTATTTT. This codes for CASYEGEAGADTQYF.

This clone appeared a single time. This chain links TRBV29-1 with TRBJ2-5; the D gene is possibly TRBD2 (6 bases). From germline, CDR1 is SQVTM and CDR2 ANQGSEA. The V and J ends lost 7 bases and 4 bases respectively, with 13 bases between them. The CDR3 is 12 residues long. CDR3 bases: TGCAGCGCTGGTCGGGGGAGAGAGACCCAGTACTTC. Protein: CSAGRGRETQYF.